This TCR beta chain originates from a study of blood T cell repertoires in COVID-19. The V gene end was trimmed by 5 bases and the J gene end by 2 bases; junction bases not matched to a gene: 6. The V gene's germline CDR1 is MNHEY and CDR2 SMNVEV (reference sequence). The CDR3 is 15 residues long. Some clones are missing from TCRdb's copy, which holds only in-frame ones; the method was immunoSEQ multiplex PCR. This table has approximately 450,000 clones, around nine tenths appearing once. The rearrangement uses TRBV27 and TRBJ1-5; TRBD1 agrees at 7 bases. Input material: PBMCs or T cells enriched from blood (not recorded which). This clonotype was sampled from a woman between 18 and 29 years old with acute COVID-19. The CDR3 DNA is TGTGCCAGCAGTCTAAGGGGGCACGGCAATCAGCCCCAGCATTTT. Its translation is CASSLRGHGNQPQHF.